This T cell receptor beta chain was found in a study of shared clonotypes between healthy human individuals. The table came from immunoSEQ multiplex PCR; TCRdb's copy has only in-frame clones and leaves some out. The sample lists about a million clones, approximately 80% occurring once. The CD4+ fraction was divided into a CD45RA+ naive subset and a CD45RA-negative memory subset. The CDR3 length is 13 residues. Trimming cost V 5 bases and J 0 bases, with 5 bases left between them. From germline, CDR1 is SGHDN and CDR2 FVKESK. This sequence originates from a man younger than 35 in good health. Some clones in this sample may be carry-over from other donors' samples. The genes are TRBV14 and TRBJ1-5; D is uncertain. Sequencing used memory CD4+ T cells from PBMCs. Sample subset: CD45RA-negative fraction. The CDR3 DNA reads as TGTGCCAGCAGCAAATCTAGCAATCAGCCCCAGCATTTT. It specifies CASSKSSNQPQHF.